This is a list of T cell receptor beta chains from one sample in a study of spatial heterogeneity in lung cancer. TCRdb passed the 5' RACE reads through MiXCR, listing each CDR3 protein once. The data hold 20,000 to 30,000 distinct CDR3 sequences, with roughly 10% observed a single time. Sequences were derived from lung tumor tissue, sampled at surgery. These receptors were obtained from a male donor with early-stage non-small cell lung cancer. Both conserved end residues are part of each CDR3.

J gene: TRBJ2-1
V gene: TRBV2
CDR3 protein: CASRVLAGGPGFF

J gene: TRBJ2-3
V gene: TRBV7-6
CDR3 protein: CASSLKERERLDTQYF

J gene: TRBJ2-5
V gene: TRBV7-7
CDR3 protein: CASSYRGLGETQYF

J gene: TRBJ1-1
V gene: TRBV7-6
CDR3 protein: CASSSMQGTEAFF

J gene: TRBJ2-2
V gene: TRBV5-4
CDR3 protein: CAGSTGIIGTGELFF

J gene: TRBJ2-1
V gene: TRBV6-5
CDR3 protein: CASSRTSGGHGEQFF

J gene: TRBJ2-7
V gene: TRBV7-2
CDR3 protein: CASSLGGGRSSYEQYF

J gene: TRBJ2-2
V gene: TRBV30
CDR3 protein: CAWTENTGELFF

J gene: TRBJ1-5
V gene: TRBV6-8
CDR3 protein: CASSYRLFNQPQHF

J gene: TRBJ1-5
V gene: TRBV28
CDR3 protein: CASSLEQGYQPQHF

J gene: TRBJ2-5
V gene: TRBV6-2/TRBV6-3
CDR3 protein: CASSYGGLPETQYF

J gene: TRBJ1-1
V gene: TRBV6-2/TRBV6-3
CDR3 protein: CASSYEPAEAFF

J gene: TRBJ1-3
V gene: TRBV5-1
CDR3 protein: CASGTGSGNTIYF

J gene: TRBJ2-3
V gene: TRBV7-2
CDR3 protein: CASSLPTGTSGRSTDTQYF

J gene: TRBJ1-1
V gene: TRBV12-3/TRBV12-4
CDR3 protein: CASSRDRGFSPEAFF

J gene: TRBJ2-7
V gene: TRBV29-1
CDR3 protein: CSVVRGGRASEQYF

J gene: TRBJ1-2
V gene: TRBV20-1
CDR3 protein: CSARVYGTGGFGYTF

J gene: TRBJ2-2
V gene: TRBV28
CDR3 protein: CASTVRETGELFF

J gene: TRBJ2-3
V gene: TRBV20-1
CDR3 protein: CSARGAVGLLTDTQYF

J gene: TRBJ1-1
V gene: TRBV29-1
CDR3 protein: CSAQDREKGNTEAFF

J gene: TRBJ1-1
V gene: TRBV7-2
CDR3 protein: CASSPTRTSGTEAFF

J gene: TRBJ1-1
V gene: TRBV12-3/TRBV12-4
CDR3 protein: CASSFSTTEAFF

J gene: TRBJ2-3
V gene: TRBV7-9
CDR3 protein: CASSTTSGGGDTQYF

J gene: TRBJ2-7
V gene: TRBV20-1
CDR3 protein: CSARPTDILTYEQYF

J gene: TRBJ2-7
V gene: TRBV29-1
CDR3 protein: CSVAEPSYEQYF

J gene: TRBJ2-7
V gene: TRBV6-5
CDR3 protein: CASSHDSGGARNEQYF

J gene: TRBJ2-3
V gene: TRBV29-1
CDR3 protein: CSVEGGALAQDTQYF

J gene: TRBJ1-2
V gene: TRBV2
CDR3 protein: CRGPYGYTF

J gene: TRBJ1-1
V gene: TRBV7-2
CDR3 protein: CASSLIGKVNTEAFF

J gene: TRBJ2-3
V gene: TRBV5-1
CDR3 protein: CASSLELTDTQYF

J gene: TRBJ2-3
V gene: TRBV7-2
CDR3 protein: CASSVAGGPGSTDTQYF

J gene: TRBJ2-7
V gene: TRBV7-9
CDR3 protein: CASSLAGDEQYF

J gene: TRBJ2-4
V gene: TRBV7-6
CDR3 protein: CASSPTARGVKNIQYF

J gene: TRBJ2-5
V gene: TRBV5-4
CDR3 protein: CASSLGLAGSSAQYF

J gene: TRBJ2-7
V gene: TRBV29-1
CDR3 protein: CSAQKTGVNEQYF

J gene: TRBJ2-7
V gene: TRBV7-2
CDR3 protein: CASRYSAAYEQYF

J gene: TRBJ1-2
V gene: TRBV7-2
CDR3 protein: CASSPPEGYTF

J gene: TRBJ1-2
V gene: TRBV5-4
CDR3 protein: CASSYRGGANGYTF

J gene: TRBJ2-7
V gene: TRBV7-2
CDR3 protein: CASSFGHGISYEQYF

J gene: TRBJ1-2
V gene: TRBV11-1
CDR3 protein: CASSSDRDYGYTF

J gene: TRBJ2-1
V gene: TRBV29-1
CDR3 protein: CSVSLRNEQFF

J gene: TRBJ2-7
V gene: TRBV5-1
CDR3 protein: CASSLGPQRRLEAYEQYF

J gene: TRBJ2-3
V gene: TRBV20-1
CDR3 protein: CSARGRGSTDTQYF

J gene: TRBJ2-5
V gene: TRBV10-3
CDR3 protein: CAISGGGPETQYF

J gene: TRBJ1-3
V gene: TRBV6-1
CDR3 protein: CASRTGGAGNTIYF

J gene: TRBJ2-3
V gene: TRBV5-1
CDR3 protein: CASSLVGRVGDTQYF

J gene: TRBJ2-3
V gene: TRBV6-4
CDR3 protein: CASSATGGVADTQYF

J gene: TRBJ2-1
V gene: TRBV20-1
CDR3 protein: CSARGPQVSSYNEQFF

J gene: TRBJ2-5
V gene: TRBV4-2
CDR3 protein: CASSQGLAGLETQYF